The rows below give T cell receptor beta chains drawn from one sample of a study of cytomegalovirus exposure and HLA in healthy donors. Method: immunoSEQ multiplex PCR; TCRdb's copy keeps in-frame clones and lacks some. The table records some 130,000 clones, 80% to 85% of them present only once. Specimen: PBMCs. These receptor sequences come from a male donor in good health and CMV-seropositive. The CDR3 runs from the conserved cysteine through the conserved F or W. The D gene is left open where the match is weak. Size tells how often a clone was seen (once, few, many) or the class of an expanded clone, and some rows leave it out.

CDR3nt: TGTGCCAGCAGCAAAGCTATACAGGGATATCAGCCCCAGCATTTT; CDR3aa: CASSKAIQGYQPQHF; v_gene: TRBV21-1; j_gene: TRBJ1-5; abundance: .; d_gene: .
CDR3nt: TGTGCCTGGAGCCATCTTAGGAACACTGAAGCTTTCTTT; CDR3aa: CAWSHLRNTEAFF; v_gene: TRBV30; j_gene: TRBJ1-1; abundance: once; d_gene: .
CDR3nt: TGTGCCAGAAGCTTGGGGTCAGGGGGATTGGTGATGGATTCGGCAACTAATGAAAAACTGTTTTTT; CDR3aa: CARSLGSGGLVMDSATNEKLFF; v_gene: TRBV5-3; j_gene: TRBJ1-4; abundance: .; d_gene: TRBD1
CDR3nt: TGTGCCAGCAGCTTAACCCGCGGCAAAAGCACAGATACGCAGTATTTT; CDR3aa: CASSLTRGKSTDTQYF; v_gene: TRBV7-3; j_gene: TRBJ2-3; abundance: .; d_gene: .
CDR3nt: TGTGCCAGCAGTGCTGAGATGAACACTGAAGCTTTCTTT; CDR3aa: CASSAEMNTEAFF; v_gene: TRBV6-1; j_gene: TRBJ1-1; abundance: .; d_gene: .
CDR3nt: TGCGCCAGCAGCTTGTTTCCAGGGGGAGTTTTCTACGAGCAGTACTTC; CDR3aa: CASSLFPGGVFYEQYF; v_gene: TRBV5-1; j_gene: TRBJ2-7; abundance: .; d_gene: TRBD1
CDR3nt: TGTGCCAGCAGTTCCTTAAGGGGACAGGGTGCGGAGACCCAGTACTTC; CDR3aa: CASSSLRGQGAETQYF; v_gene: TRBV27; j_gene: TRBJ2-5; abundance: .; d_gene: TRBD1
CDR3nt: TGTGCCAGCAGGAGGGATTTTTACGAGCAGTACTTC; CDR3aa: CASRRDFYEQYF; v_gene: TRBV2; j_gene: TRBJ2-7; abundance: .; d_gene: .
CDR3nt: TGTGCCAGCAGCTTATCGGCCAGCGTGGGAGAGACCCAGTACTTC; CDR3aa: CASSLSASVGETQYF; v_gene: TRBV7-9; j_gene: TRBJ2-5; abundance: once; d_gene: .
CDR3nt: TGTGCCAGCAGCTTTAGTTGGGTAGGCGGGGACACCGGGGAGCTGTTTTTT; CDR3aa: CASSFSWVGGDTGELFF; v_gene: TRBV11-2; j_gene: TRBJ2-2; abundance: .; d_gene: .
CDR3nt: TGTGCCAGTAGCGTTCTTTTTGGACTAGCAGCCTACGAGCAGTACTTC; CDR3aa: CASSVLFGLAAYEQYF; v_gene: TRBV19; j_gene: TRBJ2-7; abundance: few; d_gene: TRBD2
CDR3nt: TGTGCCAGCAGCAGAACAGGACAGCCGACCTATGGCTACACCTTC; CDR3aa: CASSRTGQPTYGYTF; v_gene: TRBV7-8; j_gene: TRBJ1-2; abundance: .; d_gene: .